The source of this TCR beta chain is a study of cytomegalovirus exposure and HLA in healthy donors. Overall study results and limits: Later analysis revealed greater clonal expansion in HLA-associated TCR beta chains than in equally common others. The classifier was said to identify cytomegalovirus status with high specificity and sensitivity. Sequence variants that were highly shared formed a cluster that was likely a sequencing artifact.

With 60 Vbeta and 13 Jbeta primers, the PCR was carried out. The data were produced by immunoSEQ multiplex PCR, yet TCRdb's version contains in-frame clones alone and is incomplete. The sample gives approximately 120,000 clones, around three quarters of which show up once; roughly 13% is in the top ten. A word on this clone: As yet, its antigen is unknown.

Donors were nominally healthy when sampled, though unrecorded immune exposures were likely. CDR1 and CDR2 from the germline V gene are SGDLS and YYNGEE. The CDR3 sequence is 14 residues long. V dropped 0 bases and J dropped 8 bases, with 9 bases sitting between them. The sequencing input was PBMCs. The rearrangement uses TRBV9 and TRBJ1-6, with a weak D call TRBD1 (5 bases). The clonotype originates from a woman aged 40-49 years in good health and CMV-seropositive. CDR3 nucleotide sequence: TGTGCCAGCAGCGTAGCAGGGAGGGATTCACCCCTCCACTTT. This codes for CASSVAGRDSPLHF.